This entry describes one T cell receptor (beta chain). The target antigen is unknown. The record originates from a study of T cells in localized non-small cell lung cancer. Study results and caveats: Within adjacent lung there appeared a median approximately 62 of the top 100 tumor clones.

This CDR3 has 12 amino acids. Germline V gene data show CDR1 as SGHTA and CDR2 as FQGNSA. V gave up 3 bases and J gave up 5 bases, with 7 bases separating them. The table came from immunoSEQ multiplex PCR; TCRdb's copy has only in-frame clones and leaves some out. In the table there are roughly 24,000 clones, around 93% of which are singletons. J is TRBJ2-5 and V is TRBV7-2; D not certain. The source was peripheral blood, collected before any cancer treatment. This clonotype was obtained from a female donor older than 55 with stage II squamous cell lung carcinoma. The CDR3 nucleotides are TGTGCCAGCAGCTTTGTCGGGGAGACCCAGTACTTC. Its protein is CASSFVGETQYF.